One sample yielded the 6 T cell receptor beta chains listed below, sequenced in a study of CD8 T cells in ankylosing spondylitis. TCRdb reanalysed the 5' RACE reads using MiXCR and keeps one entry per CDR3 protein. Of around 150,000 distinct CDR3 sequences in the sample, 44% are singletons; the top ten hold about 15%. Sequenced input: synovial fluid, either unsorted or a sorted T cell fraction (not recorded which). The source of these receptors is a male donor with ankylosing spondylitis.

V and J are TRBV11-2 and TRBJ2-1; D is perhaps TRBD2 (6 bases). CDR1 and CDR2 (germline): SGHAT, FQNNGV. The CDR3 runs 13 residues. The ends were cut back, 4 bases at V and 6 bases at J, with 10 bases in the middle. The CDR3 nucleotides read TGTGCCAGCAGCTCGGGACTTCTCAATGAGCAGTTCTTC. Translating gives CASSSGLLNEQFF.

In nucleotides, the CDR3 is TGCAGTGCTAGAACCACCCGACCAGGGGAGGATCAGCCCCAGCATTTT. This translates into CSARTTRPGEDQPQHF. The J gene is TRBJ1-5, the V gene TRBV20-1; D may be TRBD1 (6 bases). The CDR3 extends over 16 amino acids. The V gene's germline CDR1 is DFQATT and CDR2 SNEGSKA (reference sequence). V lost 2 bases, J lost 5 bases, and 19 bases lay in between.

In this sample, this clonotype turned up a few times. This chain joins TRBV12-3 or TRBV12-4 and TRBJ2-5; weak D call: TRBD1 (5 bases). CDR3 length: 12 amino acids. Trimming stripped 4 bases from V and 5 bases from J, with 8 bases between. This CDR3 reads CASSSRVETQYF. For the CDR3, the DNA is TGTGCCAGCAGTTCCAGGGTTGAGACCCAGTACTTC.

The chain is built from TRBV4-1 and TRBJ2-1; TRBD2 might be the D (5 bases). This CDR3 is built from 17 residues. Trimming cost V 9 bases and J 1 base, with 22 bases left between them. Germline V gives CDR1 MGHRA, CDR2 YSYEKL. The CDR3 loop is CASGPPGVGGSYNEQFF. The DNA of the CDR3 is TGCGCCAGTGGGCCACCCGGCGTAGGCGGGTCCTACAATGAGCAGTTCTTC.

The chain employs TRBV6-2 or TRBV6-3 and TRBJ1-4, with D hard to call. Trimming removed 5 bases from V and 8 bases from J, with 12 bases in between. CDR1 is MNHEY, CDR2 SVGEGT, per germline. The CDR3 is 13 residues long. In DNA form, the CDR3 reads TGTGCCAGCAGTGCCCGCGAGGAAGAAAAACTGTTTTTT. Translating it yields CASSAREEEKLFF.

The V call is TRBV10-2, the J call TRBJ1-1; 9 nucleotides line up with TRBD1. Germline assignment: CDR1 WSHSY and CDR2 SAAADI. The CDR3 runs 17 residues. With 6 bases clipped from V and 1 base from J, the junction kept 12 bases outside the gene matches. The CDR3 DNA is TGCGCCAGCAGAAAACCGGGACAGGGTATTCGGAACACTGAAGCTTTCTTT. Protein: CASRKPGQGIRNTEAFF.